This TCR beta chain derives from a study of blood T cell repertoires in COVID-19 (TCRdb year 2020). Regarding the research as a whole: Samples covering the acute and convalescent phases of COVID-19 were provided by collaborators in the United States, Italy and Spain. The prospective study material was composed of cDNA or gDNA derived from T cells, B-cell-depleted T cells, or PBMCs. Deeply sampled blood TCRbeta repertoires from subjects exposed to, actively infected with, or recovered from COVID-19 were included in the dataset. The repertoires were made available in a free public database intended to serve as a resource for research on the immune response to SARS-CoV-2. Samples were obtained from the ongoing ImmuneRACE study (first 160 participants) and from some 1,200 subjects provided by 6 global collaborators. A de-identified subject ID, COVID-19 status, age in years and sex were almost always included in the sample metadata. Where available, HLA class I and class II types were taken from metadata supplied by the sample provider and were not determined by assay-based typing.

Collaborating institutions collected whole blood in K2EDTA tubes following their own protocols. For TCRbeta analysis, collaborators shipped samples as frozen whole blood, isolated PBMCs, or DNA extracted from either of those sample types. The germline V gene (reference sequence) yields LNHDA for CDR1 and SQIVND for CDR2. V ends up 4 bases short and J 4 bases short, with an unmatched junction base count of 3. CDR3 length: 13 amino acids, cysteine to phenylalanine. Just the 39-base CDR3 DNA is kept, in frame starting at base 1. Overall study results and their limits: How much clinical and demographic metadata was included differed by source and by participant, and the metadata was provided uncurated.

TCRbeta CDR3 regions were amplified from genomic DNA by means of the immunoSEQ Assay, a bias-controlled multiplex PCR. On the study's bioinformatics: The number of nucleated cells in each sample was estimated from the amplification of reference gene primers within the assay. To quantify the absolute abundance of each unique TCRbeta CDR3 rearrangement, sequence reads were collapsed and filtered. For each sample, productive Simpson clonality was calculated as the square root of Simpson's diversity index across productive rearrangements. Held by TCRdb, this immuneACCESS table contains in-frame sequences only and omits some clones. Under half of the omission traces to an unresolved V gene where checked; the cause of the rest is unknown. V and J calls and clone size come straight from that table; D and trimming were deduced from the DNA. In this sample the table shows about 300,000 clones, around nine tenths of which occur a single time. About 1.2% of the sample rests with the top ten.

About this clone itself: Its target antigen remains unknown. No qualities accompany the bases; no much larger clone lies one base away.

The specimen sequenced was peripheral blood. The chain uses TRBV19 and TRBJ2-5; 7 middle bases align to TRBD1. The receptor comes from an older man with acute or convalescent COVID-19. The nucleotide sequence reads as follows: TGTGCCAGTAGTAGGGGACAGCGAGAGACCCAGTACTTC. This encodes CASSRGQRETQYF. Reference TRBV19 and TRBJ2-5 proteins supply the regions before and after the CDR3; the full variable domain is: DGGITQSPKYLFRKEGQNVTLSCEQNLNHDAMYWYRQDPGQGLRLIYYSQIVNDFQKGDIAEGYSVSREKKESFPLTVTSAQKNPTAFYLCASSRGQRETQYFGPGTRLLVL.